This is a list of T cell receptor beta chains from one sample in a study of cytomegalovirus exposure and HLA in healthy donors. The protocol was immunoSEQ multiplex PCR, while the TCRdb copy is restricted to in-frame clones and leaves out a portion. The sample has just over 80,000 clones, 78% seen once. Sequenced sample: PBMCs. These receptors came from a man between 18 and 35 years old in good health and CMV-seropositive. Both conserved end residues are part of each CDR3. Fields, in order: V gene, J gene, clone size, CDR3 protein. A row's size may be missing; if present it is once, few, many or a size class.

>TRBV7-2|TRBJ2-7|once
CASSLAHQGTYEQYF
>TRBV29-1|TRBJ2-5|NA
CSVVLGSSSLRTETQYF
>TRBV18|TRBJ1-1|NA
CASSPDRLNTEAFF
>TRBV10-3|TRBJ1-5|NA
CAINGGWEQPQHF
>TRBV29-1|TRBJ1-1|NA
CSVVTGGTEAFF
>TRBV2|TRBJ2-1|NA
CASSEARGLAAYEQFF
>TRBV4-1|TRBJ2-7|NA
CASSPNLGTSGIQRAEQYF
>TRBV10-3|TRBJ2-5|NA
CAISEQKETQYF
>TRBV9|TRBJ2-5|NA
CASSAGGGGETQYF
>TRBV10-3|TRBJ2-1|NA
CAISGRQSYNEQFF
>TRBV7-6|TRBJ2-7|NA
CASSLNPDSSAAYEQYF
>TRBV9|TRBJ2-7|NA
CASRQTGTGGEQYF
>TRBV28|TRBJ1-2|NA
CASSLPFRGGSGYTF
>TRBV4-2|TRBJ1-1|NA
CASSQDLPRAGAEAFF
>TRBV6-5|TRBJ1-2|few
CASSAPGQGDYGYTF
>TRBV4-1|TRBJ2-7|NA
CASSHRDREIHEQYF
>TRBV7-9|TRBJ1-1|NA
CASSLSGGITEAFF
>TRBV29-1|TRBJ1-2|NA
CSVEVGGDGYTF
>TRBV14|TRBJ1-2|NA
CASSPGTNYGYTF
>TRBV6-5|TRBJ2-5|NA
CASSYRGTGQETQYF
>TRBV29-1|TRBJ2-7|NA
CSVEDSISLFSEQYF
>TRBV25-1|TRBJ1-1|NA
CASTAVGTGGAFF
>TRBV7-2|TRBJ2-1|NA
CASSQASTSGYNEQFF
>TRBV18|TRBJ1-2|NA
CASSPGTGVSGYTF
>TRBV11-2|TRBJ1-1|once
CASSSLVTGLNTEAFF